These T cell receptor beta chains were read from a single sample in a study of shared clonotypes between healthy human individuals. Sequencing used immunoSEQ multiplex PCR; TCRdb keeps in-frame clones, though not all of them. The sample shows about 510,000 clones, approximately 79% of them seen only once. The specimen sequenced was PBMCs. Source of these receptors: a woman between 35 and 50 years old in good health. Some clones in this sample may be carry-over from other donors' samples. CDR3s include the opening cysteine and the closing phenylalanine or tryptophan. Each record gives: V gene, D gene, J gene, clone size, CDR3 protein, CDR3 DNA. D genes are given only for firm matches. Some rows mark clone size as missing; the rest say once, few, many or name a class of expanded clone.

>TRBV5-1|TRBD2|TRBJ2-1|many
CASSILAAGSYNEQFF
TGCGCCAGCAGTATTCTAGCGGCTGGATCGTACAATGAGCAGTTCTTC
>TRBV7-6|TRBD2|TRBJ2-7|.
CASSSRLQREGHEQYF
TGTGCCAGCAGCTCCCGTTTGCAGAGGGAGGGCCACGAGCAGTACTTC
>TRBV4-2|.|TRBJ2-3|.
CASSQERRVSTDTQYF
TGTGCCAGCAGCCAAGAGCGAAGGGTCTCCACAGATACGCAGTATTTT
>TRBV6-4|TRBD2|TRBJ2-3|.
CASSVAGGTDTQYF
TGTGCCAGCAGTGTAGCGGGGGGCACAGATACGCAGTATTTT
>TRBV7-3|.|TRBJ2-1|.
CASSFGARGFYNEQFF
TGTGCCAGCAGCTTCGGGGCCCGGGGCTTCTACAATGAGCAGTTCTTC
>TRBV19|.|TRBJ2-1|.
CASTYSGELTYNEQFF
TGTGCCAGTACGTATTCAGGGGAACTAACCTACAATGAGCAGTTCTTC
>TRBV18|.|TRBJ1-5|.
CASSSWGEDQPQHF
TGTGCCAGCTCATCATGGGGGGAAGATCAGCCCCAGCATTTT
>TRBV10-1|.|TRBJ1-1|.
CASSDYIKGSATEAFF
TGCGCCAGCAGTGATTATATTAAGGGTTCGGCCACTGAAGCTTTCTTT
>TRBV5-1|.|TRBJ2-1|.
CASTFRVGNEQFF
TGCGCCAGCACCTTCCGAGTTGGCAATGAGCAGTTCTTC
>TRBV18|.|TRBJ1-4|once
CASSPGAGEKLFF
TGTGCCAGCTCACCAGGGGCGGGCGAAAAACTGTTTTTT
>TRBV7-8|.|TRBJ1-1|.
CASSHRRLMNTEAFF
TGTGCCAGCAGCCACCGACGGCTTATGAACACTGAAGCTTTCTTT
>TRBV7-9|.|TRBJ2-1|few
CASSLGQAGRGQFF
TGTGCCAGCAGCTTAGGACAGGCTGGCCGTGGGCAGTTCTTC
>TRBV7-2|TRBD1|TRBJ2-7|.
CASSPGQGREQYF
TGTGCCAGCAGCCCGGGACAGGGAAGGGAGCAGTACTTC
>TRBV29-1|.|TRBJ1-1|.
CSYSQRTNTEAFF
TGCAGCTACTCCCAACGGACGAACACTGAAGCTTTCTTT
>TRBV5-5|.|TRBJ1-2|.
CASSLAGGARGYGYTF
TGTGCCAGCAGCTTGGCCGGGGGAGCGCGAGGCTATGGCTACACCTTC
>TRBV15|.|TRBJ1-3|.
CATSRGDGGPGNTIYF
TGTGCCACCAGCAGGGGGGACGGAGGTCCTGGAAACACCATATATTTT
>TRBV7-2|.|TRBJ2-1|.
CASSSDVGNNEQFF
TGTGCCAGCAGCTCGGACGTGGGGAACAATGAGCAGTTCTTC